The 5 T cell receptor beta chains below were found in one sample sequenced in a study of lymphopenia after photon versus proton radiotherapy. The data were produced by immunoSEQ multiplex PCR, yet TCRdb's version contains in-frame clones alone and is incomplete. The sample includes around 20,000 clones, 75% to 95% of them seen just once. Sequences were derived from peripheral blood, sampled from a patient treated with photon-based radiotherapy. The source is a man in his 60s with pancreatic cancer.

J is TRBJ1-6 and V is TRBV5-1; 8 positions agree with TRBD1. Germline CDR1 and CDR2: SGHRS and YFSETQ. After removal of 3 bases from V and 9 bases from J, the junction contained 8 bases not matched to a gene. CDR3 length equals 15 residues. The chain's CDR3 is CASSSTQTGASPLHF. The CDR3 bases are TGCGCCAGCAGCTCGACACAGACAGGGGCTTCACCCCTCCACTTT.

The chain carries TRBV28 and TRBJ2-1; no clear D. Per the germline V gene, CDR1 is MDHEN and CDR2 is SYDVKM. Trimming removed 6 bases from V and 3 bases from J, with 6 bases in between. The CDR3 consists of 12 residues. The CDR3 DNA reads TGTGCCAGCAGACCTATCTACAATGAGCAGTTCTTC. Translation gives CASRPIYNEQFF.

The chain recombines TRBV14 with TRBJ2-7, with 7 bases lining up with TRBD2. The CDR3 runs 17 residues. Germline V CDR1 and CDR2: SGHDN, FVKESK. Unmatched junction bases numbered 11, after V lost 1 base and J lost 2 bases. CDR3 bases: TGTGCCAGCAGCCAAGGCCTAGCGGATATATACCCCTACGAGCAGTACTTC. Translating it yields CASSQGLADIYPYEQYF.

CDR3 sequence reads: CASRAQSSYNSPLHF. The CDR3 DNA reads as TGTGCCAGCAGAGCCCAGAGCTCCTATAATTCACCCCTCCACTTT. The chain has TRBV6-1 and TRBJ1-6; D is unresolved. The V end lost 6 bases, the J end lost 0 bases, and 9 bases lay between the germline ends. Germline loops: CDR1 MNHNS, CDR2 SASEGT. The CDR3 loop spans 15 amino acids.

This CDR3 reads CASRPPEEKLFF. The CDR3 DNA reads TGTGCCAGCAGGCCCCCGGAAGAAAAACTGTTTTTT. The gene calls are TRBV6-6 and TRBJ1-4, with D unclear. Germline CDR1 reads MNHNY; CDR2 reads SVGAGI (reference sequence). The CDR3 contains 12 residues. V lost 6 bases and J 8 bases, leaving 10 bases between the germline ends.